Presented here are 6 T cell receptor beta chains from one specimen sequenced in a study of TET2 disruption in CD19-targeted CAR T cells. The antigens these receptors bind are not known. The treatment is: autologous CTL019 cells: CD19 CAR with 4-1BB and CD3 zeta domains. Assay: immunoSEQ multiplex PCR; the TCRdb copy retains only in-frame clones and omits some. The sample is made up of about 26,000 clones, and the top ten hold approximately 1.8% of it. The source was CD8- CAR+ T cells sorted from cultured blood T cells, collected for CD19 CAR T cell therapy. Subset described: CD8-negative CAR-positive T cells from the infusion product. The receptors were sampled from a man between 65 and 80 years old with chronic lymphocytic leukemia.

Turning to this clone: The read gets to within 3 residues of the CDR3 end, and the germline J gene fills in the rest. This rearrangement joins TRBV7-9 to TRBJ2-2, with a possible D match to TRBD1 (6 bases). The CDR3 consists of 12 residues. Looked up from germline, CDR1 is SEHNR and CDR2 is FQNEAQ (reference sequence). This CDR3 reads CASSADSQPLFF. CDR3 DNA, as far as it was read: TGTGCCAGCAGCGCGGACAGTCAACCG.

As concerns this clone: The read terminates 3 residues before the CDR3 end, so the remaining end is supplied by the germline J gene. This sequence joins TRBV18 and TRBJ1-6; 7 nucleotides match TRBD1. J was trimmed by 0 bases and V by 2 bases; bases with no gene match: 7. Germline V gene data show CDR1 as KGHSH and CDR2 as LQKENI. There are 18 residues in the CDR3. Partial CDR3 DNA: TGTGCCAGCTCACCATTTCCGACAGGGAGCTCCTATAATTCACCC. This sequence encodes CASSPFPTGSSYNSP. The CDR3 in its entirety is CASSPFPTGSSYNSPLHF.

The CDR3 sequence is CASSYGQGGNTGELFF. Partial CDR3 DNA: TGTGCCAGCAGCTACGGACAGGGGGGGAACACCGGGGAG. The rearrangement uses TRBV7-8 and TRBJ2-2; 10 nucleotides match TRBD1. The read ends 3 residues shy of where the CDR3 ends; the end is completed using the germline J gene. The CDR3 is made up of 16 amino acids. CDR1 and CDR2 from the germline V gene are SGHVS and FQNEAQ. J lost 1 base, V lost 4 bases, and 3 bases had no gene match.

As for this clone: The read terminates 3 residues before the CDR3 end, so the remaining end is supplied by the germline J gene. The V call is TRBV3-1 (or the pseudogene TRBV3-2), the J call TRBJ2-1; 8 nucleotides agree with TRBD1. The germline CDR1 and CDR2 sequences are LGHDT and YNNKEL (reference sequence). The CDR3 covers 13 residues. Trimming cost V 4 bases and J 8 bases; bases outside gene matches: 4. CDR3 protein: CASSLQGADEQFF. The covered CDR3 bases are TGTGCCAGCAGCCTCCAGGGGGCTGATGAG.

As regards this clone: The DNA ends 3 residues before the CDR3 does, and the rest of the CDR3 is filled in from the germline J gene. The same CDR3 can be traced to other DNA sequences in this sample. The chain carries TRBV20-1 and TRBJ1-2; possible D gene TRBD1, 6 bases. The CDR3 has 12 amino acids. Germline lookup yields CDR1 DFQATT and CDR2 SNEGSKA (reference sequence). The V end lost 3 bases, the J end lost 4 bases, and 9 bases lay between the germline ends. Here the CDR3 reads CSAREDSYGYTF. The sequenced CDR3 bases are TGCAGTGCTAGGGAGGACAGCTATGGC.

Remarks on this clone: The CDR3 end lies 3 residues beyond the end of the read and is filled in from the germline J gene. The genes are TRBV7-8 and TRBJ1-2; 8 nucleotides align to TRBD1. Per the germline V gene, CDR1 is SGHVS and CDR2 is FQNEAQ. The CDR3 loop spans 14 amino acids. The covered CDR3 bases are TGTGCCAGCAGCTTCGGACAGGGTCCCTACGAC. It codes for CASSFGQGPYD. The whole CDR3 is CASSFGQGPYDYTF.